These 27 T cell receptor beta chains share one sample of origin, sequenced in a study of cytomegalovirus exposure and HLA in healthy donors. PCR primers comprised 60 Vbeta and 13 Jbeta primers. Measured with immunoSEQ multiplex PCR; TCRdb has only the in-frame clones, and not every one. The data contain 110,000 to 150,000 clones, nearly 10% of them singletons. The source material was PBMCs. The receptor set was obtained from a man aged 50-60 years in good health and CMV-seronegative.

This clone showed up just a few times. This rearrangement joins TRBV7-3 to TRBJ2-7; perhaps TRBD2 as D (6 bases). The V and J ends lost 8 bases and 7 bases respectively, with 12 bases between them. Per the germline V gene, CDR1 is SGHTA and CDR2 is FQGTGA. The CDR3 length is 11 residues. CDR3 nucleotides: TGTGCCAGCTCGGGGAGGATAGAGCAGTACTTC. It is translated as CASSGRIEQYF.

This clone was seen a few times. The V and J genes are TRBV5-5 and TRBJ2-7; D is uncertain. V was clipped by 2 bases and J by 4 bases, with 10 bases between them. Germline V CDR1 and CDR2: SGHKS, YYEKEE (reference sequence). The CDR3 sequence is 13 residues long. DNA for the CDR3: TGTGCCAGCAGCTTTGGAGACGTGTACGAGCAGTACTTC. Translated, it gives CASSFGDVYEQYF. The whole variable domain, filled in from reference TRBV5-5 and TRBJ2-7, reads DAGVTQSPTHLIKTRGQQVTLRCSPISGHKSVSWYQQVLGQGPQFIFQYYEKEERGRGNFPDRFSARQFPNYSSELNVNALLLGDSALYLCASSFGDVYEQYFGPGTRLTVT.

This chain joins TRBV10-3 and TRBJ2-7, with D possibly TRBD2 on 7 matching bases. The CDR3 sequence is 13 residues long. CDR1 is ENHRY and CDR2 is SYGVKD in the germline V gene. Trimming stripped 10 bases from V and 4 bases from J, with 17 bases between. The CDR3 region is CANSGDTKYEQYF. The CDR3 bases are TGTGCCAACAGCGGGGACACGAAATACGAGCAGTACTTC.

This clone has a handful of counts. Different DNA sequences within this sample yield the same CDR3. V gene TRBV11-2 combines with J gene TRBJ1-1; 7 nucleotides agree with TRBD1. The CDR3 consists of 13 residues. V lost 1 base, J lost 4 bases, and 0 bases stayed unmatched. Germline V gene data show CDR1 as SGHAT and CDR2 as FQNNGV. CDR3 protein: CASSLAGGTEAFF. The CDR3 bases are TGTGCCAGCAGCTTAGCAGGGGGCACTGAAGCTTTCTTT.

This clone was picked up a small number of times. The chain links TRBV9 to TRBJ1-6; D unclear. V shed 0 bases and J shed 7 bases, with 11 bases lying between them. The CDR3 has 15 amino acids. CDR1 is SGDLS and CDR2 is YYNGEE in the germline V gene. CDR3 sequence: CASSVEKAGNSPLHF. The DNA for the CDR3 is TGTGCCAGCAGCGTAGAGAAGGCAGGAAATTCACCCCTCCACTTT.

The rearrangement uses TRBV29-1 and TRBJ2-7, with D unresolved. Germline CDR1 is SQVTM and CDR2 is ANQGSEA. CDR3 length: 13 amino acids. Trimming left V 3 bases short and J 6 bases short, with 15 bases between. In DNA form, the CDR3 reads TGCAGCGTTGAGCCCCGGCTATCAGGCGAGCAGTACTTC. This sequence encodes CSVEPRLSGEQYF.

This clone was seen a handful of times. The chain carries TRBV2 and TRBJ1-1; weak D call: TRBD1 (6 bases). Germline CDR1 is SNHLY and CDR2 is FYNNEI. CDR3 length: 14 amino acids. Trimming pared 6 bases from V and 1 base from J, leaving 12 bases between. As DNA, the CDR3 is TGTGCCAGCAGACTTAGACAGGCGAACACTGAAGCTTTCTTT. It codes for CASRLRQANTEAFF.

The CDR3 nucleotides are TGCAGCACCCGCGGGACGGCGACCTACAATGAGCAGTTCTTC. It codes for CSTRGTATYNEQFF. The chain is built from TRBV29-1 and TRBJ2-1; D is perhaps TRBD2 (6 bases). The CDR3 loop spans 14 amino acids. The germline V gene encodes CDR1 SQVTM and CDR2 ANQGSEA. V was shortened by 8 bases and J by 2 bases, with 16 bases between the two germline ends.

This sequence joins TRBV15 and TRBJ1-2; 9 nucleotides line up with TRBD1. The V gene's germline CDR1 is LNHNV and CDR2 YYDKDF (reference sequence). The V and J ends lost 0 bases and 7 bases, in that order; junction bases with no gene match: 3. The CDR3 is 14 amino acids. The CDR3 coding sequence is TGTGCCACCAGCAGAGAACAGGGGGCGGGTGGCTACACCTTC. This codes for CATSREQGAGGYTF.

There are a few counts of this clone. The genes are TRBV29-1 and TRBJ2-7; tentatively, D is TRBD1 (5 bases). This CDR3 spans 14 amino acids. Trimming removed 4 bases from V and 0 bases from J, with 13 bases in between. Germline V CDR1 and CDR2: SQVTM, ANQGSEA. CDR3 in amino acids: CSVGGRQGSYEQYF. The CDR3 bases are TGCAGCGTTGGAGGTCGGCAGGGCTCCTACGAGCAGTACTTC.

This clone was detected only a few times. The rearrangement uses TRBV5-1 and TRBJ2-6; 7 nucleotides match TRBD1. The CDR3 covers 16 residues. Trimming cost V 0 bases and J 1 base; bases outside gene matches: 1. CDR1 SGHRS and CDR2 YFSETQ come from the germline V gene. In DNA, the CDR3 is TGCGCCAGCAGCTTGGACAGGGGTTCTGGGGCCAACGTCCTGACTTTC. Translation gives CASSLDRGSGANVLTF.

CDR3 residues: CASSPPGSRSEAFF. In DNA form, the CDR3 reads TGTGCCAGCAGCCCACCGGGGAGCCGTAGTGAAGCTTTCTTT. The V call is TRBV28, the J call TRBJ1-1; no reliable D call. CDR3 size: 14 residues. Germline V gene lookup returns CDR1 MDHEN and CDR2 SYDVKM. Trimming took 6 bases from V and 7 from J, leaving 18 bases between them.

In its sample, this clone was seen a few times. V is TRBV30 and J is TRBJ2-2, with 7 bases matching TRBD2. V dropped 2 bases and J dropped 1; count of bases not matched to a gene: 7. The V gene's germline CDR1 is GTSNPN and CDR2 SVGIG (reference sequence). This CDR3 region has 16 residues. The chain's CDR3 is CAWSPRTRWNTGELFF. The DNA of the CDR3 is TGTGCCTGGAGTCCCCGGACTAGGTGGAACACCGGGGAGCTGTTTTTT.

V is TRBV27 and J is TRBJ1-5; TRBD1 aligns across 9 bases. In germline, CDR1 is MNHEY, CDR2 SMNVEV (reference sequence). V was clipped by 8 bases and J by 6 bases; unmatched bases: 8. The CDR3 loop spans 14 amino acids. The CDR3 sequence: CASGSPTGGQPQHF. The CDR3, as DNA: TGTGCCAGCGGTTCTCCGACAGGGGGTCAGCCCCAGCATTTT.

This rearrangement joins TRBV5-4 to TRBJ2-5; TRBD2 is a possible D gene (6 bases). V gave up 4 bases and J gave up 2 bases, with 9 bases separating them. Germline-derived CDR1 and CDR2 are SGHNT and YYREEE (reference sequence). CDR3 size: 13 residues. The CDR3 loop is CASSHREQETQYF. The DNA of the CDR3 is TGTGCCAGCAGCCACCGGGAGCAAGAGACCCAGTACTTC.

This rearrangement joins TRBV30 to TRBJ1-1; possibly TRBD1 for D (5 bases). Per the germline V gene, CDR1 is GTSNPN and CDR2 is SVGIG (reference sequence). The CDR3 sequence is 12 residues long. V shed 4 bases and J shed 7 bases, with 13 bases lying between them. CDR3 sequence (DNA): TGTGCCTGGACCCTTAGGCAGGGTGAAGCTTTCTTT. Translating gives CAWTLRQGEAFF.

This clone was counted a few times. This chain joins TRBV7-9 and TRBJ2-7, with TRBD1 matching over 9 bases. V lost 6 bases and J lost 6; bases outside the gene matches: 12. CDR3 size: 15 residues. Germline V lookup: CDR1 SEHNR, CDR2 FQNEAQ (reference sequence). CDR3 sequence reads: CASSPQGALTAEQYF. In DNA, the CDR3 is TGTGCCAGCAGTCCACAGGGGGCTCTGACGGCCGAGCAGTACTTC. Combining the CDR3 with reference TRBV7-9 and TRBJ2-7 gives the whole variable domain DTGVSQNPRHKITKRGQNVTFRCDPISEHNRLYWYRQTLGQGPEFLTYFQNEAQLEKSRLLSDRFSAERPKGSFSTLEIQRTEQGDSAMYLCASSPQGALTAEQYFGPGTRLTVT.

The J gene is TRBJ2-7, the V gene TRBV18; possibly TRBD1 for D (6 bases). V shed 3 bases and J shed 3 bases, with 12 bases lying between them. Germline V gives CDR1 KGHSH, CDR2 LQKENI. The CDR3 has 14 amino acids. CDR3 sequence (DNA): TGTGCCAGCTCACCGGACAGCCAAGGCTACGAGCAGTACTTC. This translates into CASSPDSQGYEQYF.

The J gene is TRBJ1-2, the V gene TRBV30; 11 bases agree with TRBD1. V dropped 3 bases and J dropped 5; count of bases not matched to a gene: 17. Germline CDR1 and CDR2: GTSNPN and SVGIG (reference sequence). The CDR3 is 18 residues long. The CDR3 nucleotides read TGTGCCTGGAGGATAGGTCTCGGACAGGGGGCGCGGGGTTATGGCTACACCTTC. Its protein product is CAWRIGLGQGARGYGYTF.

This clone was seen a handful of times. The CDR3 bases are TGCAGCGTTGTTCCCGGGAACACTGAAGCTTTCTTT. As protein: CSVVPGNTEAFF. This chain links TRBV29-1 with TRBJ1-1; D remains unclear. The ends were cut back, 4 bases at V and 1 base at J, with 7 bases in the middle. The length of the CDR3 is 12 residues. Germline V gene lookup returns CDR1 SQVTM and CDR2 ANQGSEA.

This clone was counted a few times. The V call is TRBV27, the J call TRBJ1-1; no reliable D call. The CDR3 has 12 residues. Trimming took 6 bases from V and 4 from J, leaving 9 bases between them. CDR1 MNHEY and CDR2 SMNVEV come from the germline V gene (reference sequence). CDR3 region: CASRKGGTEAFF. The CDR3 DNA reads TGTGCCAGCAGGAAAGGAGGCACTGAAGCTTTCTTT.

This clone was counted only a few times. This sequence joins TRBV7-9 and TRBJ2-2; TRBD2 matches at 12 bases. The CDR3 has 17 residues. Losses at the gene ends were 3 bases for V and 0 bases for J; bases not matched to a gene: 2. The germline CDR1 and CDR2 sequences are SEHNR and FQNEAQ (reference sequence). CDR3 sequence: CASSFLAGGANTGELFF. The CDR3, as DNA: TGTGCCAGCAGCTTCCTAGCGGGAGGGGCGAACACCGGGGAGCTGTTTTTT.

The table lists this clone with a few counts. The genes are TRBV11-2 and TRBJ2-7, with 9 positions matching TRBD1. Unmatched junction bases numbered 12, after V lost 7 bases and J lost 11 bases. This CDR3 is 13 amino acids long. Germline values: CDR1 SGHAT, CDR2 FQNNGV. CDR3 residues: CASTPGLGQGEYF. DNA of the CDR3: TGTGCCAGCACCCCGGGGCTGGGACAGGGCGAGTACTTC.

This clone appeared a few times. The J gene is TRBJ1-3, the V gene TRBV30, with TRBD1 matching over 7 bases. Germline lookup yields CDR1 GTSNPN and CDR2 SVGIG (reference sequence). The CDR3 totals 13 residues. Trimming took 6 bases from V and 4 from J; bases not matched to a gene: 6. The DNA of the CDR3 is TGTGCCTGTACCCAGGGGGTCGGAAACACCATATATTTT. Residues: CACTQGVGNTIYF.

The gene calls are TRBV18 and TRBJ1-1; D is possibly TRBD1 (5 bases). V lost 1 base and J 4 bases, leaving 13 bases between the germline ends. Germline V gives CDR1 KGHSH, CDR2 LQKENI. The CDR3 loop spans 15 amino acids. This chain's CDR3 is CASSPQKAGSTEAFF. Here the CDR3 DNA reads TGTGCCAGCTCACCACAGAAAGCAGGGTCCACTGAAGCTTTCTTT.

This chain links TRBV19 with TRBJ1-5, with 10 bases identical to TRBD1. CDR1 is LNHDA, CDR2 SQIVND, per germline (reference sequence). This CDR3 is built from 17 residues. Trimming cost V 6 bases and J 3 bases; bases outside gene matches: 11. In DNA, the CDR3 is TGTGCCAGTAGAGTGATCTGGACAGGGGGTATCAATCAGCCCCAGCATTTT. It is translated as CASRVIWTGGINQPQHF.

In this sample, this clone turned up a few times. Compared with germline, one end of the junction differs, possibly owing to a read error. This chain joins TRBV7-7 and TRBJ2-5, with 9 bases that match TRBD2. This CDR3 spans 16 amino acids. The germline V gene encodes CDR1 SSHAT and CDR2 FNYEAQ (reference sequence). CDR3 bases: TGTGCTAGCAGCTTAGCGCCCAGCGGGGGGCAAGAGACCCAGTACTTC. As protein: CASSLAPSGGQETQYF.